Each of the 18 T cell receptor beta chains below was sequenced from the same sample in a study of shared clonotypes between healthy human individuals. The method was immunoSEQ multiplex PCR; TCRdb's version includes in-frame clones alone and lacks a portion of them. The sample has about 2.4 million clones, approximately 92% seen once. Sequencing was performed on naive CD4+ T cells sorted from blood. Subset described: CD45RA+ positively selected. These receptors all come from a man aged 18 to 35 in good health.

The chain carries TRBV7-2 and TRBJ1-4; no clear D gene. Between the trimmed V and J ends, which lost 3 bases and 8 bases, there was a span of 10 bases. The CDR3 extends over 13 amino acids. In germline, CDR1 is SGHTA, CDR2 FQGNSA. CDR3 DNA sequence: TGTGCCAGCAGCTTGAGGATCCCCGAAAAACTGTTTTTT. It specifies CASSLRIPEKLFF.

The V call is TRBV6-1, the J call TRBJ1-1, with D unclear. V gave up 4 bases and J gave up 13 bases, with 16 bases separating them. CDR3 length: 12 amino acids. Looked up from germline, CDR1 is MNHNS and CDR2 is SASEGT. This chain's CDR3 is CASSVTGGQGFF. The CDR3 DNA is TGTGCCAGCAGTGTGACGGGAGGCCAAGGTTTCTTT.

The genes are TRBV6-5 and TRBJ1-6, with 8 bases matching TRBD1. The CDR3 spans 15 residues. The ends lost 5 bases at V and 7 bases at J; junction bases unmatched: 7. Germline values: CDR1 MNHEY, CDR2 SVGAGI. The CDR3 loop is CASSSGTGSNSPLHF. The DNA for the CDR3 is TGTGCCAGCAGTAGTGGGACAGGTTCAAATTCACCCCTCCACTTT.

This rearrangement joins TRBV7-2 to TRBJ2-1, with D possibly being TRBD1 or TRBD2 (6 bases each). V lost 3 bases, J lost 9 bases, and 15 bases lay in between. Germline V lookup: CDR1 SGHTA, CDR2 FQGNSA. The CDR3 covers 14 residues. The DNA of the CDR3 is TGTGCCAGCAGCTTGGGGCGGGACATCGGTGAGCAGTTCTTC. This gives the protein CASSLGRDIGEQFF.

V is TRBV6-1 and J is TRBJ2-3, with 7 bases lining up with TRBD1. From germline, CDR1 is MNHNS and CDR2 SASEGT. V trimming: 6 bases; J trimming: 0 bases; junction bases outside the gene matches: 6. The CDR3 is 15 amino acids. The CDR3 DNA reads as TGTGCCAGCAGGGAACGAGGGGGCAGCACAGATACGCAGTATTTT. Translating it yields CASRERGGSTDTQYF.

This clone was seen once. One end of the junction fails to match germline, which may point to a read error. This chain joins TRBV7-8 and TRBJ1-4; 7 nucleotides align to TRBD1. This CDR3 comprises 13 residues. Germline V gene data show CDR1 as SGHVS and CDR2 as FQNEAQ. The DNA for the CDR3 is TGTGCCAGCTCCTTAGCGGACAGGCTGGGTATCTCTTTT. It yields the protein CASSLADRLGISF.

J is TRBJ1-2 and V is TRBV19; a weak D match, TRBD1 (6 bases). With 1 base removed from V and 4 bases from J, the gap between germline ends came to 19 bases. This CDR3 spans 17 amino acids. Germline V gene lookup returns CDR1 LNHDA and CDR2 SQIVND (reference sequence). In nucleotides, the CDR3 is TGTGCCAGTAGTATAGGAGGTGGACAGCAGAAAACCTATGGCTACACCTTC. Translating gives CASSIGGGQQKTYGYTF.

This clone has just one count. The V gene is TRBV7-2, the J gene TRBJ2-7, with TRBD2 matching over 13 bases. CDR3 length equals 16 residues. V was pared by 6 bases and J by 4 bases, with 9 bases of the junction left unmatched. The germline gives CDR1 SGHTA, CDR2 FQGNSA. The CDR3 sequence is CASSMTSGGTKYEQYF. CDR3 sequence (DNA): TGTGCCAGCAGTATGACTAGCGGGGGGACCAAGTACGAGCAGTACTTC.

This clone occurred once. The chain carries TRBV13 and TRBJ2-5, with D possibly matching TRBD1 (5 bases). Near its end, the DNA agrees better with TRBJ2-7, so the J call may be wrong. CDR3 length equals 15 residues. CDR1 PRHDT and CDR2 FYEKMQ come from the germline V gene (reference sequence). CDR3 residues: CASSSGSGAGYEQYF. CDR3 nucleotides: TGTGCCAGCAGCTCAGGTAGTGGGGCAGGCTACGAGCAGTACTTC.

The rearrangement uses TRBV5-1 and TRBJ1-1; possibly TRBD1 for D (5 bases). CDR1 SGHRS and CDR2 YFSETQ come from the germline V gene. The CDR3 covers 13 residues. The V and J ends lost 4 bases and 1 base respectively, with 8 bases between them. CDR3 loop: CASSTQENTEAFF. The CDR3 coding sequence is TGCGCCAGCAGCACACAGGAGAACACTGAAGCTTTCTTT.

The chain uses TRBV5-4 and TRBJ2-5, with D possibly being TRBD1 (6 bases). The germline V and J ends were trimmed by 5 bases and 1 base, with 12 bases remaining between them. CDR3 size: 14 residues. Germline V gene lookup returns CDR1 SGHNT and CDR2 YYREEE (reference sequence). The CDR3 DNA reads as TGTGCCAGCAGACCGCAGGGGATCCAAGAGACCCAGTACTTC. Translated, it gives CASRPQGIQETQYF.

The rearrangement uses TRBV6-6 and TRBJ1-4; D unresolved. The CDR3 runs to 12 residues. Per germline, CDR1 MNHNY and CDR2 SVGAGI (reference sequence). Trimming took off 6 bases at V and 0 bases at J, with 2 bases between the two ends. CDR3 nucleotide sequence: TGTGCCAGCAGAACAACTAATGAAAAACTGTTTTTT. Its protein is CASRTTNEKLFF.

J is TRBJ2-3 and V is TRBV15; possibly TRBD2 for D (6 bases). Germline CDR1 reads LNHNV; CDR2 reads YYDKDF (reference sequence). CDR3 length: 14 residues. Trimming left V 5 bases short and J 2 bases short, with 11 bases between. This chain's CDR3 is CATSGGAFTDTQYF. CDR3 sequence (DNA): TGTGCCACCAGCGGAGGGGCATTCACAGATACGCAGTATTTT. The complete variable domain, with remaining parts taken from reference TRBV15 and TRBJ2-3, reads DAMVIQNPRYQVTQFGKPVTLSCSQTLNHNVMYWYQQKSSQAPKLLFHYYDKDFNNEADTPDNFQSRRPNTSFCFLDIRSPGLGDTAMYLCATSGGAFTDTQYFGPGTRLTVL.

Notes on this clone: Other DNA sequences in the same sample also yield this CDR3. The chain is built from TRBV19 and TRBJ1-1; a weak D match, TRBD1 (6 bases). Germline V lookup: CDR1 LNHDA, CDR2 SQIVND (reference sequence). Trimming cost V 2 bases and J 0 bases, with 10 bases left between them. There are 15 residues in the CDR3. The CDR3 sequence is CASSIQGTMNTEAFF. Here the CDR3 DNA reads TGTGCCAGTAGTATACAGGGGACTATGAACACTGAAGCTTTCTTT.

The chain joins TRBV9 to TRBJ1-2; TRBD1 might be the D (6 bases). Germline CDR1 SGDLS, CDR2 YYNGEE. The CDR3 runs to 16 residues. Trimming cost V 4 bases and J 6 bases, with 22 bases left between them. In nucleotides, the CDR3 is TGTGCCAGCAGCATCCAACCGGACAGTTTTCCGGATGGCTACACCTTC. It translates to CASSIQPDSFPDGYTF.

This rearrangement joins TRBV10-3 to TRBJ2-2, with 8 bases matching TRBD2. With 3 bases clipped from V and 1 base from J, the junction kept 7 bases outside the gene matches. Germline V gives CDR1 ENHRY, CDR2 SYGVKD. The CDR3 covers 17 residues. The CDR3 nucleotides read TGTGCCATCAGTGACAGCGGGGGCCTACTGAACACCGGGGAGCTGTTTTTT. The encoded protein is CAISDSGGLLNTGELFF.

The J gene is TRBJ2-2, the V gene TRBV4-1, with TRBD2 as a possible D gene (5 bases). CDR1 MGHRA and CDR2 YSYEKL come from the germline V gene. CDR3 size: 17 residues. The V end lost 0 bases, the J end lost 8 bases, and 19 bases lay between the germline ends. The chain's CDR3 is CASSQEGGGLAGGELFF. CDR3 DNA sequence: TGCGCCAGCAGCCAAGAGGGTGGTGGGCTAGCCGGTGGGGAGCTGTTTTTT.

This chain joins TRBV10-3 and TRBJ2-1; TRBD2 matches at 13 bases. V shed 7 bases and J 4 bases; nucleotides not matched to a gene: 4. This CDR3 region has 15 residues. Germline V lookup: CDR1 ENHRY, CDR2 SYGVKD. CDR3 nucleotide sequence: TGTGCCATCAAAGGGACTAGCGGGAAGTACAATGAGCAGTTCTTC. Its protein is CAIKGTSGKYNEQFF.